This TCR beta chain was profiled in a study of T cell responses to AZD1222 COVID-19 vaccine. Unmatched junction bases numbered 6, after V lost 3 bases and J lost 5 bases. CDR3 length: 15 residues. Germline assignment: CDR1 SNHLY and CDR2 FYNNEI. Here immunoSEQ multiplex PCR was the method, and the copy in TCRdb shows in-frame clones only, minus some. Among 130,000 or so clones listed, approximately 93% were seen once. Overall study results and limits: Seropositive AZD1222 recipients at baseline numbered only five to seven.

A note on this clone: What it binds is unknown.

This clonotype was obtained from an adult in good health. The chain employs TRBV2 and TRBJ1-5; 8 nucleotides align to TRBD1. This sample comprised peripheral blood, obtained on day 0 of AZD1222 vaccination. CDR3 coding DNA: TGTGCCAGCAGTGACGGACAGGGTGGTTATCAGCCCCAGCATTTT. Its translation is CASSDGQGGYQPQHF.